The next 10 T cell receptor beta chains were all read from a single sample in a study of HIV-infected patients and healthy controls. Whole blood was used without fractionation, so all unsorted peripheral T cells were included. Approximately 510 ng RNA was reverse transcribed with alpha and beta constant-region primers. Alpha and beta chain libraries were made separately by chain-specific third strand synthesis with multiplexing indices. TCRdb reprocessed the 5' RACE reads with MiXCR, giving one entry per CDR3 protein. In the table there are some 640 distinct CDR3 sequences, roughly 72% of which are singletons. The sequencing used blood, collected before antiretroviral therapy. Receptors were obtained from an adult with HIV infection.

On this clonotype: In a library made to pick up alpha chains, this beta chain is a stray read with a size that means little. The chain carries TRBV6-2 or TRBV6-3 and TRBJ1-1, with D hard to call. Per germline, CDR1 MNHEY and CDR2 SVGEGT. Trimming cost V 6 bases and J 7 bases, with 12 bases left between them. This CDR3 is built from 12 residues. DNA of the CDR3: TGTGCCAGCAGCCCCCCGGCTTATGAAGCTTTCTTT. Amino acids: CASSPPAYEAFF.

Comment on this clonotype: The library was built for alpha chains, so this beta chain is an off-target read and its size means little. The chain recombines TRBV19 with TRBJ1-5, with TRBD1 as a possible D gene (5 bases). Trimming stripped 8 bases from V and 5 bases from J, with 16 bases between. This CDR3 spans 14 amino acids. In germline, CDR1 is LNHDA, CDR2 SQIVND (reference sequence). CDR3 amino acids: CASAADIPDQPQHF. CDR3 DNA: TGTGCCAGTGCCGCGGACATACCTGATCAGCCCCAGCATTTT.

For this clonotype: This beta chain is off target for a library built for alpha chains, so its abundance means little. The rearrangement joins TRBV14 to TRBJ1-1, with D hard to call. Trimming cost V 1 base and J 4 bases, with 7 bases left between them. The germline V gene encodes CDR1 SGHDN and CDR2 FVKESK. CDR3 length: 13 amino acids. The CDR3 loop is CASSQGGITEAFF. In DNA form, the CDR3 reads TGTGCCAGCAGCCAAGGAGGGATCACTGAAGCTTTCTTT.

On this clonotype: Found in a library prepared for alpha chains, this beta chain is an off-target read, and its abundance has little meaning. CDR3 sequence reads: CSARDNDVYTEAFF. CDR3 coding DNA: TGCAGTGCTAGAGATAATGACGTTTACACTGAAGCTTTCTTT. The chain joins TRBV20-1 to TRBJ1-1; D is unresolved. Germline V gene sequence: CDR1 DFQATT, CDR2 SNEGSKA (reference sequence). The CDR3 covers 14 residues. V was pared by 0 bases and J by 3 bases, with 11 bases between.

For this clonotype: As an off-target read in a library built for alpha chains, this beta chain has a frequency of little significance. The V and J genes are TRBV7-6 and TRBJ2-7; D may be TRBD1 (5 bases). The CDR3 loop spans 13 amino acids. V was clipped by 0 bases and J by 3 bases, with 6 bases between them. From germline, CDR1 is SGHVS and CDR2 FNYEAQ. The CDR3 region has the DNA TGTGCCAGCAGCTTAGCGCAGGGCTACGAGCAGTACTTC. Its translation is CASSLAQGYEQYF.

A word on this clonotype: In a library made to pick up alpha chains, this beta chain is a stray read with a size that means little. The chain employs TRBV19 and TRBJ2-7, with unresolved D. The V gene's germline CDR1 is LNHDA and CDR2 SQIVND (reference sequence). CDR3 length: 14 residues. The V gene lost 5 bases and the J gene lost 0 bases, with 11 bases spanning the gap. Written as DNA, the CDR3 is TGTGCCAGTAGTCCCTGGTCCCGCTCCTACGAGCAGTACTTC. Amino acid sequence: CASSPWSRSYEQYF.

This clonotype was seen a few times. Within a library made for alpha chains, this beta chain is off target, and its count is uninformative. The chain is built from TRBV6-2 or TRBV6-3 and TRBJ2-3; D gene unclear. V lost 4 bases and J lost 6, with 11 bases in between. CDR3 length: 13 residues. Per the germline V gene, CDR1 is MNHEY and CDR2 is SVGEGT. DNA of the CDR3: TGTGCCAGCAGTTCGAGCCTAGTCGATACGCAGTATTTT. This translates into CASSSSLVDTQYF.

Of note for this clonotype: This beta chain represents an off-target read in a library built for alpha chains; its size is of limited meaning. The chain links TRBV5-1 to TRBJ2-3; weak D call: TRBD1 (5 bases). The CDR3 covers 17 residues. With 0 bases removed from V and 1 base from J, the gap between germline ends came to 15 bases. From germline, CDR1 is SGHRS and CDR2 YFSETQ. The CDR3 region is CASSLGGSQGGTDTQYF. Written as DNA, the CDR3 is TGCGCCAGCAGCTTGGGGGGCAGCCAAGGAGGCACAGATACGCAGTATTTT.

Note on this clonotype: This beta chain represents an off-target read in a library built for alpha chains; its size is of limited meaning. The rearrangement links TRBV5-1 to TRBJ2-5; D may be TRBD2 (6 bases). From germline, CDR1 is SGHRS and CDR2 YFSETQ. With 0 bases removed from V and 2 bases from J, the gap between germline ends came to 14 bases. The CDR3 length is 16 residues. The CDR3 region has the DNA TGCGCCAGCAGCTTGGTCAAGCGGGTGAATCAAGAGACCCAGTACTTC. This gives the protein CASSLVKRVNQETQYF.

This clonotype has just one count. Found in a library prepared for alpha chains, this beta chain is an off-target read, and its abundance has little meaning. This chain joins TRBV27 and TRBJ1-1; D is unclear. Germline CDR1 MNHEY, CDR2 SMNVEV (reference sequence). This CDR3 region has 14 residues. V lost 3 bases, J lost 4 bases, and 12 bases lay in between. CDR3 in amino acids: CASSLERRGTEAFF. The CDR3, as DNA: TGTGCCAGCAGTTTGGAAAGGCGGGGCACTGAAGCTTTCTTT.